One sample yielded the 7 T cell receptor beta chains listed below, sequenced in a study of radiation and T cells in renal cell carcinoma (dated by TCRdb to 2020 to 2022). Per the publication, the time point label means: baseline pretreatment blood. The treatment or condition label corresponds to: 15 Gy SBRT to primary tumor, nephrectomy 4 weeks later. To prepare the library, the immunoSEQ multiplex PCR assay was applied. TCRdb took over this immuneACCESS table, retaining in-frame rearrangements with V and J assigned. Such tables are incomplete; in checked studies, under half of the missing clones stem from an unresolved V gene, and the remainder is unexplained. This sample has about 140,000 clones in its table, and 70% to 90% of those were observed once. Roughly 25% of the sample belongs to the ten largest clones. The sample was blood, taken from a patient whose treatment included radiotherapy and nephrectomy. The source is a woman aged 50 to 65 with renal cell carcinoma.

The chain joins TRBV6-5 to TRBJ2-1, with TRBD2 matching over 7 bases. Looked up from germline, CDR1 is MNHEY and CDR2 is SVGAGI. CDR3 length equals 14 residues. V gave up 6 bases and J gave up 9 bases; unmatched junction bases: 11. Here the CDR3 DNA reads TGTGCCAGCAGGTCGGGGGGACTATTCGGTGAGCAGTTCTTC. It yields the protein CASRSGGLFGEQFF.

This clone has just a few counts. The J gene is TRBJ2-3, the V gene TRBV5-1; D perhaps matches TRBD2 (5 bases). Germline V gene lookup returns CDR1 SGHRS and CDR2 YFSETQ. Trimming took 4 bases from V and 9 from J, leaving 9 bases between them. The CDR3 has 11 amino acids. This CDR3 reads CASSGSETQYF. CDR3 in DNA: TGCGCCAGCAGCGGGAGCGAGACGCAGTATTTT.

V gene TRBV7-9 combines with J gene TRBJ2-2, with D perhaps assigned TRBD1 or TRBD2 (5 bases each). CDR3 length: 15 residues. Trimming pared 2 bases from V and 3 bases from J, leaving 10 bases between. The germline gives CDR1 SEHNR, CDR2 FQNEAQ (reference sequence). The CDR3: CASSLRDRDTGELFF. The CDR3 nucleotides are TGTGCCAGCAGCTTAAGGGACCGAGACACCGGGGAGCTGTTTTTT.

The rearrangement joins TRBV7-9 to TRBJ2-3; 7 bases agree with TRBD2. The CDR3 is made up of 14 amino acids. Looked up from germline, CDR1 is SEHNR and CDR2 is FQNEAQ (reference sequence). V was pared by 1 base and J by 5 bases, with 3 bases of the junction left unmatched. The CDR3 loop reads CASSLVASGDTQYF. CDR3 bases: TGTGCCAGCAGCTTAGTAGCTAGCGGAGATACGCAGTATTTT.

This clone occurred a few times. The gene calls are TRBV10-1 and TRBJ2-7, with no clear D. V lost 1 base, J lost 6 bases, and 10 bases lay in between. This CDR3 has 13 amino acids. Germline loops: CDR1 WNHNN, CDR2 SYGVQD (reference sequence). The CDR3 DNA reads TGCGCCAGCAGTGAGTTATATCCGGGCGAGCAGTACTTC. It translates to CASSELYPGEQYF.

The V call is TRBV9, the J call TRBJ2-2; TRBD2 is a possible D gene (5 bases). Trimming pared 0 bases from V and 3 bases from J, leaving 12 bases between. This CDR3 comprises 16 residues. The germline CDR1 and CDR2 sequences are SGDLS and YYNGEE. Here the CDR3 reads CASSVEVAPDTGELFF. CDR3 DNA: TGTGCCAGCAGCGTAGAGGTAGCGCCCGACACCGGGGAGCTGTTTTTT.

This chain joins TRBV30 and TRBJ1-6; D remains unclear. With 3 bases removed from V and 10 bases from J, the gap between germline ends came to 13 bases. Germline lookup yields CDR1 GTSNPN and CDR2 SVGIG (reference sequence). This CDR3 has 13 amino acids. CDR3 residues: CAWRGRLESPLHF. CDR3 DNA: TGTGCCTGGAGAGGACGCCTGGAATCACCCCTCCACTTT. The full variable domain, rest sourced from reference TRBV30 and TRBJ1-6, is SQTIHQWPATLVQPVGSPLSLECTVEGTSNPNLYWYRQAAGRGLQLLFYSVGIGQISSEVPQNLSASRPQDRQFILSSKKLLLSDSGFYLCAWRGRLESPLHFGNGTRLTVT.